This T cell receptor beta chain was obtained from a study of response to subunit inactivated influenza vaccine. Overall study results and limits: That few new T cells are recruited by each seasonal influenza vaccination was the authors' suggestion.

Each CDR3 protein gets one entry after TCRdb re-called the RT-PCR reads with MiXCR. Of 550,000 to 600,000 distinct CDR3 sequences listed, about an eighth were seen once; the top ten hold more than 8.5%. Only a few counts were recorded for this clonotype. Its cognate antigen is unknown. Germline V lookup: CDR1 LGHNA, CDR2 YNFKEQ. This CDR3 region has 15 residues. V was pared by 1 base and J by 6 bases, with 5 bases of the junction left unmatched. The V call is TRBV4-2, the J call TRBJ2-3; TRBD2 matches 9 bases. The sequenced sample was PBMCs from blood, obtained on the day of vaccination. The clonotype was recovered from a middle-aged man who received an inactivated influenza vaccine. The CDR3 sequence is CASSQGLAGMDTQYF. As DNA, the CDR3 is TGTGCCAGCAGCCAAGGGCTAGCGGGGATGGATACGCAGTATTTT.